The 16 T cell receptor beta chains below all came from one sample that was sequenced in a study of shared clonotypes between healthy human individuals. Profiling relied on immunoSEQ multiplex PCR, and the TCRdb table lists in-frame clones only, not all of them. The data contain around 2.3 million clones, approximately 96% of them singletons. The sample was naive CD4+ T cells sorted from blood. The subset: CD45RA+ positively selected. These receptors all come from a man in his late teens or twenties in good health.

The CDR3 is CASSPPPSWETQYF. The CDR3 bases are TGTGCCAGCAGTCCCCCCCCTTCCTGGGAGACCCAGTACTTC. The chain employs TRBV28 and TRBJ2-5; D remains ambiguous. The germline CDR1 and CDR2 sequences are MDHEN and SYDVKM. This CDR3 has 14 amino acids. Trimming removed 5 bases from V and 5 bases from J, with 15 bases in between.

This clone has only one observation. Distinct nucleotide sequences in the sample also encode this CDR3. V usage is TRBV7-9 and J usage is TRBJ2-2, with no clear D. Germline CDR1 is SEHNR and CDR2 is FQNEAQ (reference sequence). The CDR3 consists of 14 residues. Between the trimmed V and J ends, which lost 1 base and 1 base, there was a span of 4 bases. CDR3 DNA sequence: TGTGCCAGCAGCTTAGGAGAGAACACCGGGGAGCTGTTTTTT. Its protein is CASSLGENTGELFF.

J is TRBJ2-3 and V is TRBV10-3; 9 bases agree with TRBD2. Looked up from germline, CDR1 is ENHRY and CDR2 is SYGVKD. CDR3 length: 15 residues. With V trimmed by 4 bases and J by 2 bases, 4 bases remained unmatched. CDR3: CAISGLAGNTDTQYF. The CDR3 nucleotides read TGTGCCATCAGTGGGCTAGCGGGAAACACAGATACGCAGTATTTT.

This chain uses TRBV11-2 with TRBJ2-7, with a tentative D call TRBD2 (6 bases). V was shortened by 5 bases and J by 0 bases, with 20 bases between the two germline ends. Germline lookup yields CDR1 SGHAT and CDR2 FQNNGV. There are 17 residues in the CDR3. In DNA, the CDR3 is TGTGCCAGCAGCCCCCGTGGAGGGCCTGCCCGCTCCTACGAGCAGTACTTC. It translates to CASSPRGGPARSYEQYF.

V and J are TRBV9 and TRBJ2-7; D may be TRBD1 (5 bases). The CDR3 runs 15 residues. The V and J ends lost 4 bases and 6 bases respectively, with 20 bases between them. Germline V gene sequence: CDR1 SGDLS, CDR2 YYNGEE. This CDR3 reads CASSTRDSPPGEQYF. CDR3 sequence (DNA): TGTGCCAGCAGCACAAGAGACAGCCCGCCCGGCGAGCAGTACTTC.

The rearrangement links TRBV20-1 to TRBJ1-1; D call uncertain. Trimming removed 3 bases at V and 6 bases at J, with 8 bases between. The CDR3 length is 11 residues. Per the germline V gene, CDR1 is DFQATT and CDR2 is SNEGSKA (reference sequence). The CDR3 is CSASKPAEAFF. The CDR3 DNA is TGCAGTGCTAGTAAACCAGCTGAAGCTTTCTTT.

The J gene is TRBJ2-7, the V gene TRBV6-1; D unresolved. This CDR3 has 11 amino acids. Per the germline V gene, CDR1 is MNHNS and CDR2 is SASEGT. Trimming left V 5 bases short and J 9 bases short, with 11 bases between. The CDR3 sequence: CASSYGQAQYF. Written as DNA, the CDR3 is TGTGCCAGCAGTTATGGTCAGGCGCAGTACTTC.

The rearrangement links TRBV7-2 to TRBJ1-6, with TRBD1 identical over 9 bases. Germline loops: CDR1 SGHTA, CDR2 FQGNSA. V lost 5 bases and J lost 10; bases outside the gene matches: 9. The CDR3 totals 15 residues. The CDR3 DNA sequence: TGTGCCAGCAGCCCTTCGACAGGGGGGGAATCACCCCTCCACTTT. Translating it yields CASSPSTGGESPLHF. Complete variable domain (other parts from reference TRBV7-2 and TRBJ1-6): GAGVSQSPSNKVTEKGKDVELRCDPISGHTALYWYRQSLGQGLEFLIYFQGNSAPDKSGLPSDRFSAERTGGSVSTLTIQRTQQEDSAVYLCASSPSTGGESPLHFGNGTRLTVT.

Turning to this clone: The same CDR3 also results from other DNA sequences found in this sample. This chain connects TRBV11-2 to TRBJ1-2, with D perhaps matching TRBD1 (6 bases). This CDR3 is built from 13 residues. V lost 4 bases and J lost 4, with 10 bases in between. Germline V gives CDR1 SGHAT, CDR2 FQNNGV. CDR3 in DNA: TGTGCCAGCAGCTCGTCAGGGGCCTATGGCTACACCTTC. It specifies CASSSSGAYGYTF.

The rearrangement uses TRBV10-2 and TRBJ2-7, with 7 bases identical to TRBD2. The CDR3 is made up of 13 amino acids. Germline-derived CDR1 and CDR2 are WSHSY and SAAADI. The junction had 0 bases not matched to a gene; V was cut back by 0 bases and J by 4 bases. CDR3 region: CASSESGGYEQYF. As DNA, the CDR3 is TGCGCCAGCAGTGAGTCGGGGGGGTACGAGCAGTACTTC.

The gene calls are TRBV19 and TRBJ2-3; TRBD1 agrees at 10 bases. V shed 4 bases and J 2 bases; nucleotides not matched to a gene: 6. The CDR3 extends over 16 amino acids. The germline gives CDR1 LNHDA, CDR2 SQIVND (reference sequence). The CDR3 region is CASSKRGQGDTDTQYF. The CDR3 DNA sequence: TGTGCCAGTAGTAAAAGAGGACAGGGGGACACAGATACGCAGTATTTT.

The sample holds one count of this clone. The V call is TRBV6-5, the J call TRBJ2-4, with a tentative D call TRBD2 (9 bases). Germline V gene sequence: CDR1 MNHEY, CDR2 SVGAGI. The CDR3 totals 15 residues. The ends were cut back, 4 bases at V and 9 bases at J, with 19 bases in the middle. CDR3 bases: TGTGCCAGCAGTTCAGGGACAGGCGGGGGGGGCATTCAGTACTTC. Translating it yields CASSSGTGGGGIQYF.

The genes are TRBV10-3 and TRBJ2-7; 7 nucleotides match TRBD1. CDR1 and CDR2 (germline): ENHRY, SYGVKD. This CDR3 has 12 residues. The J segment lost 5 bases and the V segment lost 4 bases, leaving 2 bases of the junction unmatched. The CDR3 coding sequence is TGTGCCATCAGTGGACAGGGCCACGAGCAGTACTTC. It yields the protein CAISGQGHEQYF.

The chain couples TRBV2 to TRBJ2-2; D call uncertain. Germline CDR1 is SNHLY and CDR2 is FYNNEI. The CDR3 has 15 amino acids. V was trimmed by 5 bases and J by 4 bases, leaving 14 bases between them. This chain's CDR3 is CASSPLGKATGELFF. Here the CDR3 DNA reads TGTGCCAGCAGTCCTCTAGGAAAGGCCACCGGGGAGCTGTTTTTT.

The rearrangement uses TRBV6-1 and TRBJ1-3; the D is unclear. Deletions cut 2 bases from V and 0 bases from J, with 8 bases between. Germline lookup yields CDR1 MNHNS and CDR2 SASEGT. CDR3 length: 15 amino acids. The CDR3 DNA is TGTGCCAGCAGTGAACGGGTGTACTCTGGAAACACCATATATTTT. It encodes CASSERVYSGNTIYF.

This chain joins TRBV7-9 and TRBJ2-5; 10 bases match TRBD1. Looked up from germline, CDR1 is SEHNR and CDR2 is FQNEAQ (reference sequence). V shed 4 bases and J 4 bases; nucleotides not matched to a gene: 3. CDR3 length equals 14 residues. CDR3 DNA sequence: TGTGCCAGCAGCTCGGACAGGGGGGGAGAGACCCAGTACTTC. Protein product: CASSSDRGGETQYF.